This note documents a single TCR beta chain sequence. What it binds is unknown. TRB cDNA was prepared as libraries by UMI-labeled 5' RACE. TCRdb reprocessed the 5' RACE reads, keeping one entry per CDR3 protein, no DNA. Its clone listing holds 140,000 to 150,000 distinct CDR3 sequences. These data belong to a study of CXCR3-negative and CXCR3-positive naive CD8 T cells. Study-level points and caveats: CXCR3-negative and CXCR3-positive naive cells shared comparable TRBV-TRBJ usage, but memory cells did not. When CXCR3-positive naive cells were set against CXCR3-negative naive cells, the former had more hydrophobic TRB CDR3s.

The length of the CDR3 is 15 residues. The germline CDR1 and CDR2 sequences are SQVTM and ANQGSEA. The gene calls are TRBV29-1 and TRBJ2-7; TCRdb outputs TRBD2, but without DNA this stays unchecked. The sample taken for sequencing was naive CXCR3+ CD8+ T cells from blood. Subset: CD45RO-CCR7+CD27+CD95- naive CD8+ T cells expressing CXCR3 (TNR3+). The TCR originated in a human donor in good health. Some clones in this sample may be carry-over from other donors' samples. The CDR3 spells CSVEDRLAGGYEQYF.